The present TCR beta chain was sequenced within a study of chemoradiotherapy in HPV16-positive cancers. Study in general: Two HPV16-positive patients' cells yielded candidate HPV-specific clones and common motifs.

The data were produced by immunoSEQ multiplex PCR, yet TCRdb's version contains in-frame clones alone and is incomplete. The data hold approximately 30,000 clones, with about 91% observed a single time. CDR3 length: 13 amino acids. CDR1 MNHEY and CDR2 SVGAGI come from the germline V gene. V was shortened by 2 bases and J by 2 bases, with 5 bases between the two germline ends. The source is a human donor with HPV-associated anogenital cancer. Sequencing was performed on blood, taken from a patient who underwent chemoradiotherapy. The rearrangement uses TRBV6-5 and TRBJ2-3; D is ambiguous. CDR3 DNA: TGTGCCAGCAGTTACCGAATCACAGATACGCAGTATTTT. This gives the protein CASSYRITDTQYF.